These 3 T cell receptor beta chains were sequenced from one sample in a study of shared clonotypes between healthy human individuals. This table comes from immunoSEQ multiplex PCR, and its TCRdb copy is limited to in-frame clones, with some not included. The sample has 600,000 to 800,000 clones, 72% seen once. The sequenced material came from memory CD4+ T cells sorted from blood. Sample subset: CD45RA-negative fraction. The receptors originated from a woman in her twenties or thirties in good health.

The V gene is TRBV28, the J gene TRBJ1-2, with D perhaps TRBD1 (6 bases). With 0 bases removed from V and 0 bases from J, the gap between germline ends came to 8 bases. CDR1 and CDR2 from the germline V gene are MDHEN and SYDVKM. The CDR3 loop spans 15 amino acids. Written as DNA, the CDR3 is TGTGCCAGCAGTTTATGGGGGGCCACTAACTATGGCTACACCTTC. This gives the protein CASSLWGATNYGYTF.

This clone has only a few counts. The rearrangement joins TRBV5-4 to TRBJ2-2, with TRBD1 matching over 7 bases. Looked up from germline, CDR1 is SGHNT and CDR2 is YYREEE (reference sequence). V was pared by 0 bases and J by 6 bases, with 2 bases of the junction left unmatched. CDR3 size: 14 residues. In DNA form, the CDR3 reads TGTGCCAGCAGCTTGGTACAGGGGCCCGGGGAGCTGTTTTTT. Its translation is CASSLVQGPGELFF.

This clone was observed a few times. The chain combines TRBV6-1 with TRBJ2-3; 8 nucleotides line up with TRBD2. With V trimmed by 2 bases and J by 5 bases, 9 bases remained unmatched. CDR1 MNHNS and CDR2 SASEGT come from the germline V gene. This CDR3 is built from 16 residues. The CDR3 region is CASSESLAGVQDTQYF. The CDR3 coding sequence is TGTGCCAGCAGTGAAAGCCTAGCGGGCGTGCAAGATACGCAGTATTTT.